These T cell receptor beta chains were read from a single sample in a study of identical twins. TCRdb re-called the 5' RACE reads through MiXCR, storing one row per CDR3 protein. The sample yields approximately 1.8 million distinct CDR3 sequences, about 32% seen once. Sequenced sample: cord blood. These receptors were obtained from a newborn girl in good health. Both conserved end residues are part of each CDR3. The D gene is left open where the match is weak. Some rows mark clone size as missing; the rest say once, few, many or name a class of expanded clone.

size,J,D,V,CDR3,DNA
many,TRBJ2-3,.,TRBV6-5,CASSYSYIGTDTQYF,TGTGCCAGCAGTTACTCGTACATAGGCACAGATACGCAGTATTTT
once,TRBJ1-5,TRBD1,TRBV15,CATSREDRGHQPQHF,TGTGCCACCAGCAGAGAAGACAGGGGGCACCAGCCCCAGCATTTT
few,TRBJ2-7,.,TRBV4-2,CASSQESGIWTYEQYF,TGTGCCAGCAGCCAAGAGAGCGGAATTTGGACCTACGAGCAGTACTTC
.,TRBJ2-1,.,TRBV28,CASSLRGRDNEQFF,TGTGCCAGCAGTTTGCGGGGGCGGGATAATGAGCAGTTCTTC
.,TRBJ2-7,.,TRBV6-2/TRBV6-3,CASRRGSEQYF,TGTGCCAGCAGGAGGGGAAGCGAGCAGTACTTC
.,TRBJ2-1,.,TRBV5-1,CASTEPSDLSYNEQFF,TGCGCCAGCACCGAACCTAGCGATCTCTCCTACAATGAGCAGTTCTTC
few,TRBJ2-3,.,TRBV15,CATSRGVYSTDTQYF,TGTGCCACCAGCAGAGGGGTCTATAGCACAGATACGCAGTATTTT
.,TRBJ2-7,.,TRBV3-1,CAGSQAAEQYF,TGTGCCGGCAGCCAAGCGGCCGAGCAGTACTTC
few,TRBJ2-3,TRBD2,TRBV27,CASSPQSGLAGAGDTQYF,TGTGCCAGCAGTCCGCAATCCGGACTAGCGGGGGCGGGAGATACGCAGTATTTT
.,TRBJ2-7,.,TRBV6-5,CASSKIKGEQYF,TGTGCCAGCAGTAAAATAAAGGGCGAGCAGTACTTC
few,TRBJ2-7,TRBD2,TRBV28,CASSFRGGTTYNEQYF,TGTGCCAGCAGTTTTCGGGGGGGGACAACCTACAATGAGCAGTACTTC
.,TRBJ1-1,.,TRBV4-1,CASSQPGRQNTEAFF,TGCGCCAGCAGCCAACCGGGGCGGCAGAACACTGAAGCTTTCTTT
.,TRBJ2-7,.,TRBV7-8,CASSLVSPGLGFYEQYF,TGTGCCAGCAGCTTAGTATCCCCGGGACTGGGGTTCTACGAGCAGTACTTC
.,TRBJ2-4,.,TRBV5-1,CASSLRGFDKNIQYF,TGCGCCAGCAGCTTACGGGGTTTTGACAAAAACATTCAGTACTTC
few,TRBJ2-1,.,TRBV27,CASRRGAVNNEQFF,TGTGCCAGCAGGCGCGGGGCAGTAAACAATGAGCAGTTCTTC
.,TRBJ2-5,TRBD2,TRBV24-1,CATSDTGTTQETQYF,TGTGCCACCAGCGACACCGGGACTACCCAAGAGACCCAGTACTTC
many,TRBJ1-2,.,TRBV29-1,CSDLRGIYGYTF,TGCAGCGACCTAAGGGGGATCTATGGCTACACCTTC
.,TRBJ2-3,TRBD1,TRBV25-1,CASSEWGQGADTQYF,TGTGCCAGCAGTGAATGGGGACAGGGTGCAGATACGCAGTATTTT
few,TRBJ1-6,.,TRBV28,CASSLPAVWNNSPLHF,TGTGCCAGCAGTTTACCGGCCGTGTGGAATAATTCACCCCTCCACTTT
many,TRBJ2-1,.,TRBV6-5,CASSYRPVRAPLNNEQFF,TGTGCCAGCAGTTACCGACCGGTACGGGCGCCCTTAAACAATGAGCAGTTCTTC
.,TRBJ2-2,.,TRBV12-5,CASGLQGNTGELFF,TGTGCTAGTGGTTTGCAGGGGAACACCGGGGAGCTGTTTTTT
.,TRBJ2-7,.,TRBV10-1,CASSEETVMGYEQYF,TGCGCCAGCAGTGAAGAGACAGTCATGGGCTACGAGCAGTACTTC
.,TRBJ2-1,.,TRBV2,CASRPQGYEQFF,TGTGCCAGCAGGCCGCAGGGCTACGAGCAGTTCTTC
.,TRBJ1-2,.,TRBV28,CASSLTDRHGYTF,TGTGCCAGCAGTCTTACCGACAGGCATGGCTACACCTTC
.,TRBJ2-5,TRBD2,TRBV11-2,CASSAFRGGSYNHNEQYF,TGTGCCAGCAGCGCTTTCCGAGGCGGGAGTTATAATCACAATGAGCAGTACTTC